The 26 T cell receptor beta chains given below trace back to one sample, sequenced in a study of T cells after yellow fever vaccination. TCRdb fed the 5' RACE reads into MiXCR, producing one record per CDR3 protein. The table lists fewer than 400,000 distinct CDR3 sequences, around a tenth of them singletons. This sample comprised CD4+ T cells sorted from PBMCs, obtained 45 days after the yellow fever booster vaccination. Receptor source: a young man who received the YFV17D yellow fever vaccine.

This clonotype was observed a handful of times. The chain combines TRBV28 with TRBJ2-3, with unresolved D. CDR1 is MDHEN, CDR2 SYDVKM, per germline. Trimming cost V 8 bases and J 0 bases, with 9 bases left between them. This CDR3 contains 13 residues. The DNA for the CDR3 is TGTGCCAGCGAATGGGCAAGCACAGATACGCAGTATTTT. As protein: CASEWASTDTQYF.

This clonotype was seen a handful of times. DNA of the CDR3: TGCGCCAGCAGCTCAAATACCCAGGGGGCCGGGGAGCTGTTTTTT. Protein product: CASSSNTQGAGELFF. The gene calls are TRBV5-1 and TRBJ2-2, with 7 bases matching TRBD1. CDR1 and CDR2 from the germline V gene are SGHRS and YFSETQ. J was trimmed by 6 bases and V by 3 bases; bases with no gene match: 8. The CDR3 totals 15 residues.

The chain is built from TRBV19 and TRBJ1-2; tentative D call: TRBD1 (5 bases). V gave up 5 bases and J gave up 4 bases, with 11 bases separating them. The germline V gene has CDR1 LNHDA and CDR2 SQIVND (reference sequence). CDR3 length equals 13 residues. The CDR3 sequence: CASSPDSLYGYTF. Written as DNA, the CDR3 is TGTGCCAGTAGTCCAGACAGTCTCTATGGCTACACCTTC.

J is TRBJ1-5 and V is TRBV20-1, with D unclear. Trimming pared 3 bases from V and 9 bases from J, leaving 6 bases between. Per the germline V gene, CDR1 is DFQATT and CDR2 is SNEGSKA (reference sequence). This CDR3 has 10 residues. The CDR3 DNA reads as TGCAGTGCTAGGGGTGGGCCCCAGCATTTT. Translated: CSARGGPQHF.

The CDR3 sequence is CASSDPLQGFNQPQHF. CDR3 nucleotide sequence: TGCGCCAGCAGTGACCCCTTACAGGGCTTCAATCAGCCCCAGCATTTT. This chain links TRBV10-2 with TRBJ1-5; TRBD1 is a possible D gene (6 bases). V was shortened by 3 bases and J by 3 bases, with 15 bases between the two germline ends. CDR1 WSHSY and CDR2 SAAADI come from the germline V gene. The length of the CDR3 is 16 residues.

Only a few counts were recorded for this clonotype. This chain joins TRBV28 and TRBJ1-6; 8 nucleotides line up with TRBD1. V shed 6 bases, J shed 5 bases, and the junction held 6 bases outside the gene matches. Germline-derived CDR1 and CDR2 are MDHEN and SYDVKM. The CDR3 contains 15 residues. The CDR3 DNA follows: TGTGCCAGCAGCCAGGGACAGGCAAATAATTCACCCCTCCACTTT. As protein: CASSQGQANNSPLHF. The full variable domain, its missing parts supplied by reference TRBV28 and TRBJ1-6, is DVKVTQSSRYLVKRTGEKVFLECVQDMDHENMFWYRQDPGLGLRLIYFSYDVKMKEKGDIPEGYSVSREKKERFSLILESASTNQTSMYLCASSQGQANNSPLHFGNGTRLTVT.

There are a few counts of this clonotype. The genes are TRBV7-3 and TRBJ1-2; D not certain. CDR1 is SGHTA, CDR2 FQGTGA, per germline. The CDR3 extends over 15 amino acids. Deletions cut 5 bases from V and 8 bases from J, with 21 bases between. The CDR3 DNA is TGTGCCAGCAGCCCCCAGGAGGCCTTTTGGGGAGGCTACACCTTC. Protein: CASSPQEAFWGGYTF.

The table lists this clonotype with many counts. The chain uses TRBV9 and TRBJ2-7, with D perhaps matching TRBD2 (7 bases). CDR1 and CDR2 from the germline V gene are SGDLS and YYNGEE. V lost 0 bases and J lost 3, with 10 bases in between. The CDR3 sequence is 14 residues long. The CDR3 is CASSVGGGRYEQYF. In DNA form, the CDR3 reads TGTGCCAGCAGCGTAGGGGGGGGCCGCTACGAGCAGTACTTC.

This clonotype showed up just a few times. CDR3 protein: CASSPQILAKNIQYF. CDR3 coding DNA: TGTGCCAGCAGCCCCCAGATACTAGCCAAAAACATTCAGTACTTC. The V gene is TRBV7-2, the J gene TRBJ2-4; D is ambiguous. The V end was cut by 5 bases, the J end by 0 bases, with 11 bases between. Per the germline V gene, CDR1 is SGHTA and CDR2 is FQGNSA. This CDR3 has 15 amino acids. The full variable domain, with the rest looked up from reference TRBV7-2 and TRBJ2-4, is GAGVSQSPSNKVTEKGKDVELRCDPISGHTALYWYRQSLGQGLEFLIYFQGNSAPDKSGLPSDRFSAERTGGSVSTLTIQRTQQEDSAVYLCASSPQILAKNIQYFGAGTRLSVL.

V is TRBV3-1 and J is TRBJ1-3; TRBD1 aligns across 9 bases. Unmatched junction bases numbered 7, after V lost 3 bases and J lost 4 bases. Germline V gene sequence: CDR1 LGHDT, CDR2 YNNKEL (reference sequence). This CDR3 region has 16 residues. CDR3 in DNA: TGTGCCAGCAGCCACGAAGGACAGGGGAGCGGAAACACCATATATTTT. Translation: CASSHEGQGSGNTIYF.

In its sample, this clonotype was seen many times. J is TRBJ1-3 and V is TRBV7-2; D is uncertain. From germline, CDR1 is SGHTA and CDR2 FQGNSA. CDR3 length: 14 residues. V dropped 5 bases and J dropped 8 bases, with 16 bases sitting between them. The CDR3 region is CASSPGPLADTIYF. CDR3 sequence (DNA): TGTGCCAGCAGCCCCGGGCCTTTAGCGGACACCATATATTTT.

This clonotype has at least ten counts. This chain joins TRBV20-1 and TRBJ2-5; 11 bases map to TRBD2. The CDR3 consists of 17 residues. Germline-derived CDR1 and CDR2 are DFQATT and SNEGSKA (reference sequence). J gave up 2 bases and V 0 bases, and 8 bases lay outside the gene matches. In nucleotides, the CDR3 is TGCAGTGCTAGAGACGAGCCGGGACTAGCGGCTCAAGAGACCCAGTACTTC. Its translation is CSARDEPGLAAQETQYF.

The V gene is TRBV10-3, the J gene TRBJ2-7; 8 nucleotides align to TRBD1. CDR1 and CDR2 (germline): ENHRY, SYGVKD. With V trimmed by 6 bases and J by 5 bases, 6 bases remained unmatched. This CDR3 spans 13 amino acids. The CDR3 bases are TGTGCCATCAGAGGACAGGGATCCAACGAGCAGTACGTC. This gives the protein CAIRGQGSNEQYV.

The gene calls are TRBV6-5 and TRBJ2-3; D uncertain. CDR3 length: 14 amino acids. Trimming took 3 bases from V and 3 from J, leaving 10 bases between them. Looked up from germline, CDR1 is MNHEY and CDR2 is SVGAGI. DNA of the CDR3: TGTGCCAGCAGTTATTCCAGGTGGACAGATACGCAGTATTTT. Its translation: CASSYSRWTDTQYF.

This clonotype was seen a few times. This chain links TRBV6-5 with TRBJ2-2; the D is unclear. The CDR3 runs 16 residues. V lost 0 bases and J lost 2, with 10 bases in between. Per the germline V gene, CDR1 is MNHEY and CDR2 is SVGAGI. The CDR3 DNA reads TGTGCCAGCAGTTACTCGGGGATAGAAAACACCGGGGAGCTGTTTTTT. It codes for CASSYSGIENTGELFF.

This clonotype was detected many times. The chain combines TRBV7-3 with TRBJ2-7, with 15 bases matching TRBD2. The germline V gene encodes CDR1 SGHTA and CDR2 FQGTGA. The CDR3 consists of 17 residues. V lost 5 bases to trimming and J lost 6 bases; unmatched junction nucleotides: 11. DNA of the CDR3: TGTGCCAGCAGCCCGGGACTAGCGGGGGGTACTGGGCGCGAGCAGTACTTC. Translation: CASSPGLAGGTGREQYF.

The chain carries TRBV12-3 or TRBV12-4 and TRBJ2-2, with 10 bases fitting TRBD2. J lost 3 bases, V lost 1 base, and 14 bases had no gene match. The CDR3 length is 20 residues. The chain's CDR3 is CASSLGFGLAGDLYTGELFF. The CDR3 DNA reads TGTGCCAGCAGTTTAGGTTTTGGGCTAGCGGGGGACCTTTACACCGGGGAGCTGTTTTTT.

The chain couples TRBV5-1 to TRBJ2-3; 7 nucleotides align to TRBD2. The CDR3 runs 15 residues. Losses at the gene ends were 3 bases for V and 2 bases for J; bases not matched to a gene: 6. Germline V lookup: CDR1 SGHRS, CDR2 YFSETQ. The CDR3 DNA follows: TGCGCCAGCAGCTGGGGGGGAGTGTACACAGATACGCAGTATTTT. Its protein product is CASSWGGVYTDTQYF.

In its sample, this clonotype was seen a few times. The chain employs TRBV4-2 and TRBJ2-2, with a tentative D call TRBD2 (6 bases). V lost 2 bases to trimming and J lost 6 bases, with 13 bases between them. CDR3 length: 15 amino acids. Germline loops: CDR1 LGHNA, CDR2 YNFKEQ. The CDR3 DNA is TGTGCCAGCAGCCAACGACTACCGGGGGCCGGGGAGCTGTTTTTT. Amino acids: CASSQRLPGAGELFF.

The chain carries TRBV15 and TRBJ2-5; 8 bases are a match to TRBD1. This CDR3 is built from 13 residues. J gave up 3 bases and V 5 bases, and 2 bases lay outside the gene matches. Germline assignment: CDR1 LNHNV and CDR2 YYDKDF (reference sequence). CDR3 residues: CATSWDRKETQYF. In DNA, the CDR3 is TGTGCCACCAGCTGGGACAGGAAAGAGACCCAGTACTTC.

As for this clonotype: The junction shows a germline mismatch at one end, possibly a read error. The rearrangement links TRBV7-2 to TRBJ2-7, with TRBD2 matching 7 bases. The CDR3 is 12 amino acids. Germline lookup yields CDR1 SGHTA and CDR2 FQGNSA. CDR3 residues: CASSSTLAELNF. CDR3 coding DNA: TGTGCCAGCAGCTCCACCCTAGCGGAATTGAACTTC. Together with reference TRBV7-2 and TRBJ2-7, the CDR3 gives the full variable domain: GAGVSQSPSNKVTEKGKDVELRCDPISGHTALYWYRQSLGQGLEFLIYFQGNSAPDKSGLPSDRFSAERTGGSVSTLTIQRTQQEDSAVYLCASSSTLAELNFGPGTRLTVT.

This clonotype appeared many times. The chain couples TRBV12-3 or TRBV12-4 to TRBJ1-5; TRBD1 is a possible D gene (6 bases). The CDR3 is made up of 15 amino acids. The ends were cut back, 3 bases at V and 2 bases at J, with 11 bases in the middle. CDR3 DNA: TGTGCCAGCAGTTTCGGACGACAGGGCAATCAGCCCCAGCATTTT. Amino acid sequence: CASSFGRQGNQPQHF.

This clonotype turned up a few times. This rearrangement joins TRBV18 to TRBJ1-1; 8 bases are a match to TRBD1. Germline CDR1 is KGHSH and CDR2 is LQKENI. After removal of 8 bases from V and 5 bases from J, the junction contained 7 bases not matched to a gene. The CDR3 totals 13 residues. CDR3 loop: CASADRAATEAFF. CDR3 in DNA: TGTGCCAGCGCGGACAGGGCGGCTACTGAAGCTTTCTTT.

This clonotype was counted ten times or more. The chain joins TRBV5-4 to TRBJ2-1; D may be TRBD2 (6 bases). CDR1 SGHNT and CDR2 YYREEE come from the germline V gene (reference sequence). CDR3 length: 15 amino acids. Trimming took off 3 bases at V and 5 bases at J, with 15 bases between the two ends. The CDR3 region is CASSSSRRGNNEQFF. CDR3 in DNA: TGTGCCAGCAGCTCCAGCCGGAGGGGAAACAATGAGCAGTTCTTC.

V usage is TRBV4-2 and J usage is TRBJ1-2; possibly TRBD1 for D (5 bases). The CDR3 has 15 amino acids. The germline V gene has CDR1 LGHNA and CDR2 YNFKEQ. V was cut by 1 base and J by 3 bases, with 12 bases left in between. The CDR3 here is CASSQGGEWDYGYTF. In nucleotides, the CDR3 is TGTGCCAGCAGCCAAGGAGGGGAGTGGGACTATGGCTACACCTTC.

A few counts support this clonotype. The chain is built from TRBV6-2 or TRBV6-3 and TRBJ2-2; 11 nucleotides line up with TRBD1. The CDR3 has 17 amino acids. The germline V gene encodes CDR1 MNHEY and CDR2 SVGEGT. V gave up 7 bases and J gave up 6 bases; unmatched junction bases: 13. CDR3 bases: TGTGCCAGCACGTTCCCCATGGGACAGGGGGTCGCCGGGGAGCTGTTTTTT. This codes for CASTFPMGQGVAGELFF.